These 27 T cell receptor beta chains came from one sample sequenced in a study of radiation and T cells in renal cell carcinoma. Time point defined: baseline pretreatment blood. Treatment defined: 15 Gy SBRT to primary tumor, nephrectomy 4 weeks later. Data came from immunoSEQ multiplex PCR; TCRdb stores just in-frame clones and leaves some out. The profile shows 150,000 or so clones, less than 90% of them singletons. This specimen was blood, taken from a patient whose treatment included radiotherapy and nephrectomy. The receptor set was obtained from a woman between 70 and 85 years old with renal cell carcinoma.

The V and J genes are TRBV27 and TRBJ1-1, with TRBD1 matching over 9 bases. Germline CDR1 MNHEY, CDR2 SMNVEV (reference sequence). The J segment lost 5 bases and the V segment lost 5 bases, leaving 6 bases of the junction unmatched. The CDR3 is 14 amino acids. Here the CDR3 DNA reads TGTGCCAGCAGTCACAGGGGGCAATGGACTGAAGCTTTCTTT. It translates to CASSHRGQWTEAFF.

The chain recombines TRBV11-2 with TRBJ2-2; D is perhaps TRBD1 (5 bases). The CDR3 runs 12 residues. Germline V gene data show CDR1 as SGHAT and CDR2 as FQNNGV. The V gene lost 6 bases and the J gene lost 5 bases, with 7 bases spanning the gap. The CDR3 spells CASRGRTGELFF. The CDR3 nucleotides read TGTGCCAGCAGGGGGCGGACCGGGGAGCTGTTTTTT.

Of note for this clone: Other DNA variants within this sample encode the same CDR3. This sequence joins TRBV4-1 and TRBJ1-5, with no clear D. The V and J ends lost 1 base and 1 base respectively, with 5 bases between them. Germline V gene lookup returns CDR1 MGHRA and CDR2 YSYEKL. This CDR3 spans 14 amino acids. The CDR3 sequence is CASSQGASNQPQHF. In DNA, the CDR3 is TGCGCCAGCAGCCAAGGTGCGAGCAATCAGCCCCAGCATTTT.

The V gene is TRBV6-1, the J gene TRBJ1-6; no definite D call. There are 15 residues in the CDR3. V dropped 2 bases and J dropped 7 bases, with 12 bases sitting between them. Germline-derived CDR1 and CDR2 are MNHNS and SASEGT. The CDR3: CASSEWPGGNSPLHF. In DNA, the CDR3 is TGTGCCAGCAGTGAATGGCCGGGAGGGAATTCACCCCTCCACTTT.

The CDR3 DNA reads TGTGCCAGCAGTTTCCGGCAGACTAATGAAAAACTGTTTTTT. It translates to CASSFRQTNEKLFF. The genes are TRBV28 and TRBJ1-4; D ambiguous. Germline V CDR1 and CDR2: MDHEN, SYDVKM. This CDR3 has 14 amino acids. V dropped 3 bases and J dropped 2 bases, with 7 bases sitting between them.

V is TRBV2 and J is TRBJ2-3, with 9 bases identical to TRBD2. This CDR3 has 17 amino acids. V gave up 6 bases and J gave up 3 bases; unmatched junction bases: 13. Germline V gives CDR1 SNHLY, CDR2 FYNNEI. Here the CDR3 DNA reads TGTGCCAGCAGCCTAATTAGGGCGGGGGGGCTAACAGATACGCAGTATTTT. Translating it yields CASSLIRAGGLTDTQYF.

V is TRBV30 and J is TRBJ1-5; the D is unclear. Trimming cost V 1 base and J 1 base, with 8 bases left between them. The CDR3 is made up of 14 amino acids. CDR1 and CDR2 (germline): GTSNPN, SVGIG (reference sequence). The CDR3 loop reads CAWSADLSNQPQHF. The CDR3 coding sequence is TGTGCCTGGAGTGCGGACCTAAGCAATCAGCCCCAGCATTTT.

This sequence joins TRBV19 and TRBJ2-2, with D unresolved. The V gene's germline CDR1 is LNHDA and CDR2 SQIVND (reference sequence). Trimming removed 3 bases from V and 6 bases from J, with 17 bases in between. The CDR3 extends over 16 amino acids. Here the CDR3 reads CASSIPRGPIPGELFF. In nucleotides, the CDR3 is TGTGCCAGTAGTATTCCCCGAGGCCCTATCCCCGGGGAGCTGTTTTTT.

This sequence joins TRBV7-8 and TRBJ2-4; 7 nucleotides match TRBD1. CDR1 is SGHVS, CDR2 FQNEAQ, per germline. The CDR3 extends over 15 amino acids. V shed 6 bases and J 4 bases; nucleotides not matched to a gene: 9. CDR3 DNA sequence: TGTGCCAGCAGTCAAGGGTCAGGGGGTAAAAACATTCAGTACTTC. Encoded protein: CASSQGSGGKNIQYF.

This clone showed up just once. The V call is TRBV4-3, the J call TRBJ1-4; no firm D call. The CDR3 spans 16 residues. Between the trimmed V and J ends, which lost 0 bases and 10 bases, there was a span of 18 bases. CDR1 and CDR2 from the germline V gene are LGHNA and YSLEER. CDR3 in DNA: TGCGCCAGCAGCCAAGAGGGTAGCATAAGGAGTACAAAACTGTTTTTT. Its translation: CASSQEGSIRSTKLFF.

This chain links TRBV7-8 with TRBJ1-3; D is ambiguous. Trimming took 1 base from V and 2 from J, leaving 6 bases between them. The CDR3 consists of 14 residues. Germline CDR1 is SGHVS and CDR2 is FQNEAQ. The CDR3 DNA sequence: TGTGCCAGCAGCTTAGTTGTTACTGGAAACACCATATATTTT. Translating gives CASSLVVTGNTIYF.

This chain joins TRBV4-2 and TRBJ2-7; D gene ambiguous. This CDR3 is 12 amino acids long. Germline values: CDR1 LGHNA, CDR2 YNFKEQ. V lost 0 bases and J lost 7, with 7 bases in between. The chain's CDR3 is CASSQEFHEQYF. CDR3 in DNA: TGTGCCAGCAGCCAAGAGTTCCATGAGCAGTACTTC.

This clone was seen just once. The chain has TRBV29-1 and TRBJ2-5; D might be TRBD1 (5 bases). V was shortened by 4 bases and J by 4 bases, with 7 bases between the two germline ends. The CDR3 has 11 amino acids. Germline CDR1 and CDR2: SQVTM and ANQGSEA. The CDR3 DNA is TGCAGCGTTGGCAGGGTAGAGACCCAGTACTTC. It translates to CSVGRVETQYF.

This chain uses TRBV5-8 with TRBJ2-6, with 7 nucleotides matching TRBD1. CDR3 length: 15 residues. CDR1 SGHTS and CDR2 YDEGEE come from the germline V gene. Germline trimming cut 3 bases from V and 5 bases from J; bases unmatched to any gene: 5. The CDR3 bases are TGTGCCAGCAGCTCGGGACAGTCGTGGGCCAACGTCCTGACTTTC. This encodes CASSSGQSWANVLTF. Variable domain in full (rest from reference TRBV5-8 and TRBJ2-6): EAGVTQSPTHLIKTRGQQATLRCSPISGHTSVYWYQQALGLGLQFLLWYDEGEERNRGNFPPRFSGRQFPNYSSELNVNALELEDSALYLCASSSGQSWANVLTFGAGSRLTVL.

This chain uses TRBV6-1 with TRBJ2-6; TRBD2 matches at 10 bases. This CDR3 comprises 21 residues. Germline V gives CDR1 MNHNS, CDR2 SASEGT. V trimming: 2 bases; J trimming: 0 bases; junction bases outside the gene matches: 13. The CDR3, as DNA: TGTGCCAGCAGTGAATTAAGTCGGATAGCGGGGGGCCGCTCTGGGGCCAACGTCCTGACTTTC. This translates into CASSELSRIAGGRSGANVLTF.

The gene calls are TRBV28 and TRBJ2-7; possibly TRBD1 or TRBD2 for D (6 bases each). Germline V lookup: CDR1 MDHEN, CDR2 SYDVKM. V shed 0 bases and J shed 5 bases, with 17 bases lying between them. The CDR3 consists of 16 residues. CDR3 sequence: CASSLWGGAKPNEQYF. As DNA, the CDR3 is TGTGCCAGCAGTTTATGGGGGGGCGCCAAACCCAACGAGCAGTACTTC.

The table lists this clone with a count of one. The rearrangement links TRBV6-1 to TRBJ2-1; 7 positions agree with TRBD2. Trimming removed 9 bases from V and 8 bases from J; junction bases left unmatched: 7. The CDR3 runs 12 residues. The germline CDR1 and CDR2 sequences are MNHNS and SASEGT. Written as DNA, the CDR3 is TGTGCCAGTGGGGGAGGGAGGGATGAGCAGTTCTTC. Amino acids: CASGGGRDEQFF.

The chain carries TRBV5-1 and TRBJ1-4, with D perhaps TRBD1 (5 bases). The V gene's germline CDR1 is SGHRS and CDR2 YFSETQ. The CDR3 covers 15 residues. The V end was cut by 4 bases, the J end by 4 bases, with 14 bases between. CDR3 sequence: CASSPAGRVNEKLFF. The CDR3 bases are TGCGCCAGCAGCCCGGCAGGGAGGGTTAATGAAAAACTGTTTTTT.

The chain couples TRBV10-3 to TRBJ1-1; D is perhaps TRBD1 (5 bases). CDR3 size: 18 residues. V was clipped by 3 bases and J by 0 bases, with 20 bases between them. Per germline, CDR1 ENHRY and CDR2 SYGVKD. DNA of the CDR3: TGTGCCATCAGTGACCCTCGCCAGGCGGGGGTGCTGAACACTGAAGCTTTCTTT. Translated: CAISDPRQAGVLNTEAFF.

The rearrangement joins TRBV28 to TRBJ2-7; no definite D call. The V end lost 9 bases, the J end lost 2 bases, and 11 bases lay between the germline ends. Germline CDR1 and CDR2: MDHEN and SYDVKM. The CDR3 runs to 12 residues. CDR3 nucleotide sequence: TGTGCCAGTTCTGACGCGCCCTACGAGCAGTACTTC. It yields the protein CASSDAPYEQYF.

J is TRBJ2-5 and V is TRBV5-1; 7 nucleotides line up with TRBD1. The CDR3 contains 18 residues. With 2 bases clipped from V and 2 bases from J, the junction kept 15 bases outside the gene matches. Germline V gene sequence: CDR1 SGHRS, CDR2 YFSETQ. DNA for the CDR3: TGCGCCAGCAGCTTCCGGGACAGCCTTAAAATTGAACAAGAGACCCAGTACTTC. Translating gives CASSFRDSLKIEQETQYF.

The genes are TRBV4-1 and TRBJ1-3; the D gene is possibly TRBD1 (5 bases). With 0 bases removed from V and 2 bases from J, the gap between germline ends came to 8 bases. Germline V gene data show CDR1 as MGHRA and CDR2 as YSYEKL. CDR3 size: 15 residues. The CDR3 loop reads CASSQEPRAGNTIYF. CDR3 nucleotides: TGCGCCAGCAGCCAAGAACCCAGGGCTGGAAACACCATATATTTT.

CDR3 amino acids: CASSPDSSYEQYF. CDR3 sequence (DNA): TGTGCCAGCAGCCCGGACAGTTCCTACGAGCAGTACTTC. The chain is built from TRBV6-1 and TRBJ2-7, with a possible D match to TRBD1 (6 bases). V shed 6 bases and J shed 1 base, with 10 bases lying between them. The CDR3 is 13 amino acids. CDR1 and CDR2 from the germline V gene are MNHNS and SASEGT.

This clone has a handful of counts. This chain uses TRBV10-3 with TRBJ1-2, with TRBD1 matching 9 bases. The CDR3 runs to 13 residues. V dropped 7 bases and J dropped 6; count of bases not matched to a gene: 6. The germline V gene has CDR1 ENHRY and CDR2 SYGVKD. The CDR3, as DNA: TGTGCCATCAATCCTACAGGGGGCAATGGCTACACCTTC. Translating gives CAINPTGGNGYTF.

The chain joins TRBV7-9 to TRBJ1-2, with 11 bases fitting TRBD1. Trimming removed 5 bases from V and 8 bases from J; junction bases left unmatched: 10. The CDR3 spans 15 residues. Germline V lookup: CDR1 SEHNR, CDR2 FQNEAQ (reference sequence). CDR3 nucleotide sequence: TGTGCCAGCAGCCAGGTTGGACAGGGGGCTCAAGGCTACACCTTC. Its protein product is CASSQVGQGAQGYTF.

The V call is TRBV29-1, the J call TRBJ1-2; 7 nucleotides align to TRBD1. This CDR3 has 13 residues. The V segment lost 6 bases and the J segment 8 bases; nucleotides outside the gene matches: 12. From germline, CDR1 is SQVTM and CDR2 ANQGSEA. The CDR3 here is CSVRTTGESGYTF. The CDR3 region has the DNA TGCAGCGTCCGAACTACAGGGGAAAGCGGCTACACCTTC.

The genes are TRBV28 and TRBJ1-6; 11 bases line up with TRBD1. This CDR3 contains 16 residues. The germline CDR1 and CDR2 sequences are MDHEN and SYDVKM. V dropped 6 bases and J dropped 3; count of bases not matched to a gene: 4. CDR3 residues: CASRGQGALYNSPLHF. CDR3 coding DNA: TGTGCCAGCAGAGGACAGGGGGCCCTCTATAATTCACCCCTCCACTTT.